What follows are 2 T cell receptor beta chains derived from one specimen sequenced in a study of blood T cell repertoires in COVID-19. Assay used: immunoSEQ multiplex PCR; TCRdb lists only in-frame clones, some missing. This table holds roughly 100,000 clones, 70% to 85% found once. Sequencing used peripheral blood. These receptors all stem from a man aged 55 to 70 with active or convalescent COVID-19.

The V gene is TRBV18, the J gene TRBJ1-2; 8 nucleotides match TRBD1. J gave up 4 bases and V 4 bases, and 5 bases lay outside the gene matches. The CDR3 is 14 amino acids. CDR1 is KGHSH, CDR2 LQKENI, per germline. The CDR3 sequence: CASSLDRGGYGYTF. The CDR3 DNA reads TGTGCCAGCTCACTCGACAGGGGAGGCTATGGCTACACCTTC. The variable domain in full, completed from reference TRBV18 and TRBJ1-2, reads NAGVMQNPRHLVRRRGQEARLRCSPMKGHSHVYWYRQLPEEGLKFMVYLQKENIIDESGMPKERFSAEFPKEGPSILRIQQVVRGDSAAYFCASSLDRGGYGYTFGSGTRLTVV.

The V gene is TRBV11-2, the J gene TRBJ2-1, with 10 bases aligning to TRBD2. The V segment lost 6 bases and the J segment 8 bases; nucleotides outside the gene matches: 7. Germline loops: CDR1 SGHAT, CDR2 FQNNGV. The CDR3 extends over 14 amino acids. The CDR3 DNA sequence: TGTGCCAGCAGGGCTAGCGGGAGCGTGTATGAGCAGTTCTTC. This sequence encodes CASRASGSVYEQFF.